The clone carrying this TCR beta chain was counted at least ten times. Its antigen remains unidentified. The read terminates 3 residues ahead of where the CDR3 ends, so the germline J gene completes it. The data were obtained in a study of T cell clonality in common variable immunodeficiency. Study results and caveats: Reportedly, TCR beta sequences from common variable immunodeficiency showed fewer deletions and N-nucleotide insertions.

The table came from immunoSEQ multiplex PCR; TCRdb's copy has only in-frame clones and leaves some out. The sample was found to contain 55,000 or so clones, and every one recurs. Most patients and controls had Caucasian heritage. Trimming stripped 3 bases from V and 8 bases from J, with 14 bases between. Per the germline V gene, CDR1 is DFQATT and CDR2 is SNEGSKA (reference sequence). The CDR3 totals 13 residues. The clonotype was recovered from a person aged 18 to 70 in good health. This chain connects TRBV20-1 to TRBJ2-1; D is undetermined. The material sequenced was peripheral blood mononuclear cells. The chain's CDR3 is CSARRRVMDEQFF. The covered CDR3 bases are TGCAGTGCTAGGCGCCGGGTGATGGATGAG.